Listed here are 16 T cell receptor beta chains from one sample, sequenced in a study of technical replicates of blood from a few donors. Clones were read by immunoSEQ multiplex PCR, and TCRdb kept only the in-frame ones, dropping some. The sample holds fewer than 85,000 clones, roughly 94% seen once. The sequenced material came from T cells isolated from PBMCs. These receptor sequences come from a human donor in good health.

The CDR3 DNA sequence: TGTGCCAGCAGTGTCCGGGATCCCTCCTCCTACGAGCAGTACTTC. Encoded protein: CASSVRDPSSYEQYF. The J gene is TRBJ2-7, the V gene TRBV6-1; D may be TRBD2 (5 bases). Between the trimmed V and J ends, which lost 4 bases and 0 bases, there was a span of 13 bases. This CDR3 contains 15 residues. CDR1 is MNHNS and CDR2 is SASEGT in the germline V gene.

The chain employs TRBV29-1 and TRBJ2-1, with a possible D match to TRBD2 (5 bases). V was shortened by 8 bases and J by 12 bases, with 17 bases between the two germline ends. Germline CDR1 and CDR2: SQVTM and ANQGSEA. The CDR3 is 11 amino acids. The CDR3 is CSTREGASQFF. The CDR3 DNA sequence: TGCAGCACCCGCGAGGGAGCGTCGCAGTTCTTC.

The rearrangement joins TRBV21-1 to TRBJ2-3; the table's D call of TRBD2 was not tested on the DNA. TRBV21-1 is reported as a pseudogene. This CDR3 contains 18 residues. The CDR3 DNA reads as TGTGCCAGCAGCAAGGCTGGTCAGCGGGGGGCGGTGGCAGATACGCAGTATTTT. Translating gives CASSKAGQRGAVADTQYF.

The rearrangement uses TRBV4-2 and TRBJ2-3; D is uncertain. Germline CDR1 is LGHNA and CDR2 is YNFKEQ. The V end was cut by 7 bases, the J end by 4 bases, with 12 bases between. CDR3 length: 13 amino acids. The CDR3 reads CASTPENADTQYF. In DNA, the CDR3 is TGTGCCAGCACCCCCGAGAATGCAGATACGCAGTATTTT.

This chain joins TRBV30 and TRBJ1-1; 12 bases match TRBD1. Trimming at V came to 1 base and at J to 13 bases, leaving 10 bases not matched to a gene. This CDR3 is 14 amino acids long. From germline, CDR1 is GTSNPN and CDR2 SVGIG (reference sequence). The CDR3 loop is CAWSGGTGGARIFF. In DNA, the CDR3 is TGTGCCTGGAGTGGGGGGACAGGGGGCGCGAGGATTTTCTTT.

The V call is TRBV19, the J call TRBJ1-3; no definite D call. Trimming shortened V by 4 bases and J by 1 base, and 8 bases separated the two germline ends. Germline assignment: CDR1 LNHDA and CDR2 SQIVND (reference sequence). The CDR3 spans 14 residues. In DNA, the CDR3 is TGTGCCAGTAGTAATCAGGAATCTGGAAACACCATATATTTT. This codes for CASSNQESGNTIYF.

This chain connects TRBV27 to TRBJ1-5; D unresolved. This CDR3 is 14 amino acids long. V was pared by 5 bases and J by 8 bases, with 16 bases between. CDR1 MNHEY and CDR2 SMNVEV come from the germline V gene (reference sequence). CDR3 in amino acids: CASSPTFLGKPQHF. The CDR3 coding sequence is TGTGCCAGCAGTCCCACCTTTCTGGGCAAGCCCCAGCATTTT.

The J gene is TRBJ2-2, the V gene TRBV2, with D perhaps matching TRBD2 (5 bases). Trimming removed 6 bases from V and 4 bases from J, with 12 bases in between. The CDR3 loop spans 14 amino acids. The V gene's germline CDR1 is SNHLY and CDR2 FYNNEI. As DNA, the CDR3 is TGTGCCAGCAGGACGAGGGAAAGCACCGGGGAGCTGTTTTTT. As protein: CASRTRESTGELFF.

The chain combines TRBV19 with TRBJ2-1; D gene uncertain. The V end lost 3 bases, the J end lost 3 bases, and 15 bases lay between the germline ends. The length of the CDR3 is 16 residues. CDR1 LNHDA and CDR2 SQIVND come from the germline V gene (reference sequence). CDR3 region: CASSIDNSLRYNEQFF. CDR3 DNA sequence: TGTGCCAGTAGTATTGATAATAGCTTACGCTACAATGAGCAGTTCTTC.

The chain couples TRBV11-3 to TRBJ2-1, with a possible D match to TRBD1 (7 bases). In germline, CDR1 is SGHNT, CDR2 YENEEA. V was shortened by 5 bases and J by 7 bases, with 24 bases between the two germline ends. The CDR3 runs to 17 residues. The DNA for the CDR3 is TGTGCCAGCAGCGTGGGACAGCAGGGCGGGATTGTGAATGAGCAGTTCTTC. Protein: CASSVGQQGGIVNEQFF.

The chain combines TRBV28 with TRBJ2-7; 8 positions match TRBD1. V shed 11 bases and J 4 bases; nucleotides not matched to a gene: 7. The germline gives CDR1 MDHEN, CDR2 SYDVKM. The CDR3 is made up of 12 amino acids. The CDR3 DNA is TGTGCCGGACAGGGCTTGGGATACGAGCAGTACTTC. This sequence encodes CAGQGLGYEQYF.

The J gene is TRBJ1-2, the V gene TRBV7-8, with 7 bases that match TRBD1. CDR3 size: 18 residues. The germline CDR1 and CDR2 sequences are SGHVS and FQNEAQ. The V segment lost 4 bases and the J segment 4 bases; nucleotides outside the gene matches: 18. The CDR3 bases are TGTGCCAGCAGCTCGAGCCGGGACAGAGGTTTGAGGAGCTATGGCTACACCTTC. Protein: CASSSSRDRGLRSYGYTF.

The chain has TRBV9 and TRBJ1-1; 9 nucleotides agree with TRBD1. V was pared by 8 bases and J by 0 bases, with 8 bases of the junction left unmatched. This CDR3 spans 15 amino acids. The germline V gene has CDR1 SGDLS and CDR2 YYNGEE. The CDR3 DNA is TGTGCCAGTGCGGACAGGGGCAACATGAACACTGAAGCTTTCTTT. This encodes CASADRGNMNTEAFF.

This sequence joins TRBV18 and TRBJ1-1, with D perhaps matching TRBD1 (5 bases). The CDR3 runs 15 residues. The ends were cut back, 0 bases at V and 3 bases at J, with 11 bases in the middle. From germline, CDR1 is KGHSH and CDR2 LQKENI. DNA for the CDR3: TGTGCCAGCTCACCACCGGGCAGGGCCGACACTGAAGCTTTCTTT. It specifies CASSPPGRADTEAFF.

The V gene is TRBV11-2, the J gene TRBJ2-7; D is unclear. CDR1 and CDR2 from the germline V gene are SGHAT and FQNNGV. CDR3 length: 14 amino acids. Trimming took 2 bases from V and 6 from J, leaving 14 bases between them. In nucleotides, the CDR3 is TGTGCCAGCAGCTTATATAAGGAGACTCGCGAGCAGTACTTC. Protein product: CASSLYKETREQYF.

J is TRBJ1-5 and V is TRBV7-8; TRBD1 agrees at 8 bases. Germline values: CDR1 SGHVS, CDR2 FQNEAQ. V gave up 4 bases and J gave up 4 bases; unmatched junction bases: 12. CDR3 size: 17 residues. In DNA, the CDR3 is TGTGCCAGCAGCTCTCCACAGGGGGAAATTAGAAATCAGCCCCAGCATTTT. Amino acids: CASSSPQGEIRNQPQHF.